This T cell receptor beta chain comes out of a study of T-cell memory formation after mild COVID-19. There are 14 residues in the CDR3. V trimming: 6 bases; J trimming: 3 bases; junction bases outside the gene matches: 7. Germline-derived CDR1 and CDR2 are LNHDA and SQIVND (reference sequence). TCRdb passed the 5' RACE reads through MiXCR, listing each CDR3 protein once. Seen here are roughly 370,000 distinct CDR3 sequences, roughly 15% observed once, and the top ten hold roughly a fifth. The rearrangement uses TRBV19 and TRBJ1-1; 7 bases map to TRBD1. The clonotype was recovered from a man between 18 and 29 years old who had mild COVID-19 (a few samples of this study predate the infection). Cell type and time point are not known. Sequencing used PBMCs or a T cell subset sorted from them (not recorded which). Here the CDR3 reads CASRTGTEYTEAFF. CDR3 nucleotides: TGTGCCAGTAGAACCGGGACAGAATACACTGAAGCTTTCTTT.